The entry that follows covers one T cell receptor (beta chain) sequence. Its antigen target is currently unknown. There are no base qualities to consult, and no much larger clone falls within one base. Reads for this sample came from an Illumina HiSeq 1500. Using fastp trimming at Q25 and MiXCR clonotype assembly, TCRdb reanalyzed the public sequencing data and kept in-frame beta chains. Rows with one shared CDR3 protein collapse into an entry with the most common genes and DNA. This sample comprises about 160,000 distinct CDR3 sequences, 17% of them detected only once. The ten largest clones represent 18% of the sample. The CDR3, from cysteine to phenylalanine, totals 15 residues. The retained sequence is limited to the CDR3, 45 bases, with the frame set at the first base. The germline V gene yields SGHVS for CDR1 and FQNEAQ for CDR2. Trimmed from V: 5 bases; trimmed from J: 2 bases; junction bases lacking a gene match: 4.

These data belong to a study of T cell repertoires in cytomegalovirus infection (dated by TCRdb to the late 2010s). Describing the broader study: The HLA type of each donor mattered for the analysis, because public TCR beta signatures pointed to carriage of CMV infection along with the matching HLA type. Study-level results and caveats: In both this cohort and an independent roughly 330-donor cohort, the cumulative frequency of public TCR beta family members distinguished carriers of CMV infection plus the relevant HLA type. The ex vivo response was dominated by HLA-C-restricted CMV-specific TCR beta clonotypes, and the single most frequent clonotype in two of eight donors was supplied by these HLA-C-restricted clonotypes.

The chain was built from TRBV7-8 and TRBJ2-1, with 9 bases matching TRBD1. What was sequenced was CD8+ T cells from PBMCs. The receptor's source is a human donor in good health (CMV status not recorded). Some clones in this sample may be carry-over from other donors' samples. The CDR3 in this case is CASSAGQGPYNEQFF. The DNA sequence reads TGTGCCAGCAGCGCGGGACAGGGACCCTACAATGAGCAGTTCTTC.